This T cell receptor (beta chain) is from a study of cytomegalovirus exposure and HLA in healthy donors. On this clone itself: Its specificity is unknown.

Germline V gene data show CDR1 as MNHNY and CDR2 as SVGAGI (reference sequence). Trimming took off 6 bases at V and 7 bases at J, with 9 bases between the two ends. CDR3 size: 12 residues. PCR involved 60 Vbeta and 13 Jbeta primers. The repertoire was sequenced with immunoSEQ multiplex PCR; TCRdb's copy has only in-frame clones and lacks some. Of under 200,000 clones in the sample, approximately 82% were seen once. Study-wide results and caveats: Equally common other TCR beta chains were less clonally expanded than HLA-associated ones, a later analysis found. Common viral pathogens (according to a later analysis) appeared linked to several of the most significant clusters.

The rearrangement joins TRBV6-6 to TRBJ2-2; D call uncertain. The TCR sequence derives from a woman between 35 and 50 years old in good health and CMV-seropositive. The sequencing input was PBMCs. The CDR3 region has the DNA TGTGCCAGCAGCCTCATCGGCGGGGAGCTGTTTTTT. It encodes CASSLIGGELFF.